The rows below give T cell receptor beta chains drawn from one sample of a study of CD8 T cells in ankylosing spondylitis. Via MiXCR, TCRdb re-called the 5' RACE reads, giving one row per CDR3 protein. Here the sample spans more than 400,000 distinct CDR3 sequences, roughly 5% being singletons. Specimen: blood, either unsorted or a sorted T cell fraction (not recorded which). All receptors derive from a male donor with ankylosing spondylitis. The CDR3 runs from the conserved cysteine through the conserved F or W. A D gene is named only where the DNA matches it firmly. Clone size, where shown, is once, few, many, or a class for clones that have expanded.

CDR3nt	CDR3aa	abundance	v_gene	d_gene	j_gene
TGTGCCACCCAGGGGGGCCTTACCTCCTACAATGAGCAGTTCTTC	CATQGGLTSYNEQFF	few	TRBV5-4	.	TRBJ2-1
TGTGCCAGCAGCGTAGCTATGGGGGGGGAGGCTGGCTACACCTTC	CASSVAMGGEAGYTF	.	TRBV9	.	TRBJ1-2
TGTGCCAGCAGCTCCGGAATGGACGGAGATACGCAGTATTTT	CASSSGMDGDTQYF	.	TRBV13	.	TRBJ2-3
TGCGCCAGCAGCCATACGACAGGGGAACAGCCCCAGCATTTT	CASSHTTGEQPQHF	.	TRBV4-3	TRBD1	TRBJ1-5
TGCAGTGCTGCGACTAGCTTCAGGGACAATGAGCAGTTCTTC	CSAATSFRDNEQFF	few	TRBV20-1	TRBD2	TRBJ2-1
TGTGCCAGCAGTTGGATGGACCCGAACACCGGGGAGCTGTTTTTT	CASSWMDPNTGELFF	many	TRBV6-5	.	TRBJ2-2
TGCAGTGCTAGAGATATGAAGAGTTCTACAGAGACCCAGTACTTC	CSARDMKSSTETQYF	many	TRBV20-1	.	TRBJ2-5
TGCGCCAGCAGCTGGGCTGGGATAGAATACGAGCAGTACTTC	CASSWAGIEYEQYF	many	TRBV5-1	.	TRBJ2-7
TGTGCCAGCAGCTCCCAGGCAACCATGAACACTGAAGCTTTCTTT	CASSSQATMNTEAFF	many	TRBV7-9	.	TRBJ1-1
TGTGCCAGCAGTTCCCCAAAAAGGGCCCAAGAGACCCAGTACTTC	CASSSPKRAQETQYF	many	TRBV28	.	TRBJ2-5
TGTGCCAGCAGCTCCGACAGGACTGGCAAACTGTTTTTT	CASSSDRTGKLFF	many	TRBV7-2	.	TRBJ1-4
TGTGCCAGCAGCTCGGCCTCGGGACAGTATAATGAAAAACTGTTTTTT	CASSSASGQYNEKLFF	many	TRBV7-9	TRBD1	TRBJ1-4
TGTGCCAGCAGCTTGGGCCGGGACACTGGCTACGAGCAGTACTTC	CASSLGRDTGYEQYF	many	TRBV7-9	.	TRBJ2-7
TGTGCCACGACCTGGGGGGGAGGACCCTACACTGAAGCTTTCTTT	CATTWGGGPYTEAFF	few	TRBV2	.	TRBJ1-1
TGCAGTGCTAGCGTTACTAGCGGGAGGGCCGCGATATCCTACAATGAGCAGTTCTTC	CSASVTSGRAAISYNEQFF	many	TRBV20-1	TRBD2	TRBJ2-1
TGTGCCAGCAGCACGGGACAGCTTCTTGAAGCTTTCTTT	CASSTGQLLEAFF	many	TRBV7-2	TRBD1	TRBJ1-1
TGTGCCAGCTTGTCAGAATTCTACAATGAGCAGTTCTTC	CASLSEFYNEQFF	few	TRBV2	.	TRBJ2-1
TGCGCCAGCAGCCAGTTTTTATGGAGGTTGGCCTCTGGGGCCAACGTCCTGACTTTC	CASSQFLWRLASGANVLTF	many	TRBV4-3	.	TRBJ2-6
TGTGCCAGCAGCCAAGGTCCGAGCTCCTACAATGAGCAGTTCTTC	CASSQGPSSYNEQFF	few	TRBV14	.	TRBJ2-1
TGTGCCAGCAGCCAAGATTCTCTTGGGACAGGGGTTAACTACGAGCAGTACTTC	CASSQDSLGTGVNYEQYF	few	TRBV14	TRBD1	TRBJ2-7
TGTGCCAGCAGCTTGGGGAGGGACATCGGAAAGACCCAGTACTTC	CASSLGRDIGKTQYF	.	TRBV7-8	.	TRBJ2-5
TGTGCCAGCAGCTTATTATTGGCAGGGGGTGGATATGGCTACACCTTC	CASSLLLAGGGYGYTF	many	TRBV11-2	TRBD1	TRBJ1-2
TGCAGTGCTAGAGTACAGGGGCCAGATACGCAGTATTTT	CSARVQGPDTQYF	many	TRBV20-1	TRBD1	TRBJ2-3
TGTGCCAGCAGCCCCCCGGGATGGCAGGGGATCAATCAGCCCCAGCATTTT	CASSPPGWQGINQPQHF	many	TRBV7-2	.	TRBJ1-5
TGTGCCAGCAGCTTAGCAACGACAGTGAACACTGAAGCTTTCTTT	CASSLATTVNTEAFF	many	TRBV7-2	.	TRBJ1-1
TGCGCCAGCAGCCAAGAAGCGGGTTCGCAGTATTTT	CASSQEAGSQYF	many	TRBV4-3	.	TRBJ2-3
TGCGCCAGCAGCTTGGAGGTGGGACTAGCCTACAATGAGCAGTTCTTC	CASSLEVGLAYNEQFF	many	TRBV5-1	TRBD2	TRBJ2-1
TGCAGTGCTAGTCTGTTATTAGTAGATTCGGCAACGCAGTATTTT	CSASLLLVDSATQYF	few	TRBV20-1	.	TRBJ2-3
TGTGCCATCAGTTACCGGGGGGACCTAAACTATGGCTACACCTTC	CAISYRGDLNYGYTF	many	TRBV10-3	.	TRBJ1-2
TGCGCCAGCAGCTTACTAGCGGGAGGCTGGGATGAGCAGTTCTTC	CASSLLAGGWDEQFF	many	TRBV5-1	TRBD2	TRBJ2-1
TGTGCCGCTGGGACAACAGGCCTAAATGAAAAACTGTTTTTT	CAAGTTGLNEKLFF	many	TRBV10-3	.	TRBJ1-4
TGCAGTGCTAGAGATACTATCACAGATACGCAGTATTTT	CSARDTITDTQYF	many	TRBV20-1	.	TRBJ2-3
TGTGCCAGCAGCCAAGCTGGACTGGACGAGCAGTACTTC	CASSQAGLDEQYF	.	TRBV3-1	.	TRBJ2-7